The 32 T cell receptor beta chains in this list originate from one sample, sequenced in a study of regulatory T cells in long-lasting Graves disease. Combining iRepertoire HTBI primers with Arm-PCR of CDR3 regions, the authors built TCR beta libraries. Each CDR3 protein gets one entry after TCRdb re-called the multiplex PCR reads with MiXCR. The sample carries a few hundred thousand distinct CDR3 sequences, less than 25% recorded once. Regarding time point: persistent/refractory GD, antithyroid drugs over 5 years with positive TRAb. PBMCs provided the RNA from which the TCR library was made. Here the sequenced sample was peripheral blood mononuclear cells (PBMCs), taken when the disease was refractory, from a patient treated with antithyroid drugs. The receptors originated from a female donor with Graves disease.

This clonotype was detected ten times or more. The chain has TRBV5-1 and TRBJ2-7; D unresolved. V lost 5 bases and J 2 bases, leaving 14 bases between the germline ends. This CDR3 has 14 residues. Germline V CDR1 and CDR2: SGHRS, YFSETQ. The CDR3 DNA follows: TGCGCCAGCAGAATCGGCGGTTCGGCCTACGAGCAGTACTTC. Residues: CASRIGGSAYEQYF.

This clonotype was detected ten times or more. The rearrangement joins TRBV5-1 to TRBJ1-2; 9 bases align to TRBD1. Losses at the gene ends were 3 bases for V and 4 bases for J; bases not matched to a gene: 4. In germline, CDR1 is SGHRS, CDR2 YFSETQ. The CDR3 is made up of 14 amino acids. The CDR3 protein is CASSWDRDTYGYTF. The CDR3 DNA reads TGCGCCAGCAGCTGGGACAGGGATACCTATGGCTACACCTTC.

This chain connects TRBV18 to TRBJ1-4; unclear D gene. This CDR3 spans 15 amino acids. Trimming pared 3 bases from V and 3 bases from J, leaving 11 bases between. Germline-derived CDR1 and CDR2 are KGHSH and LQKENI. For the CDR3, the DNA is TGTGCCAGCTCACCTCTGACGGGGTCTAATGAAAAACTGTTTTTT. Translated: CASSPLTGSNEKLFF.

This clonotype was picked up a small number of times. The J gene is TRBJ1-6, the V gene TRBV27; TRBD1 might be the D (6 bases). The CDR3 has 19 residues. With 6 bases removed from V and 0 bases from J, the gap between germline ends came to 21 bases. CDR1 MNHEY and CDR2 SMNVEV come from the germline V gene (reference sequence). The CDR3 loop reads CASRSLRGRGGSYNSPLHF. In DNA, the CDR3 is TGTGCCAGCAGAAGTTTAAGGGGCAGGGGTGGCTCCTATAATTCACCCCTCCACTTT.

This sequence joins TRBV28 and TRBJ2-1; 7 bases map to TRBD2. From germline, CDR1 is MDHEN and CDR2 SYDVKM. The V gene end was trimmed by 3 bases and the J gene end by 8 bases; junction bases not matched to a gene: 13. This CDR3 has 16 residues. CDR3 sequence: CASSFLRGGRVHEQFF. The CDR3 DNA reads TGTGCCAGCAGTTTCTTGCGCGGCGGGAGAGTCCATGAGCAGTTCTTC. The variable domain in full, with the rest retrieved from reference TRBV28 and TRBJ2-1, is DVKVTQSSRYLVKRTGEKVFLECVQDMDHENMFWYRQDPGLGLRLIYFSYDVKMKEKGDIPEGYSVSREKKERFSLILESASTNQTSMYLCASSFLRGGRVHEQFFGPGTRLTVL.

This clonotype appeared a few times. The chain links TRBV10-2 to TRBJ2-6; D not resolved. Between the trimmed V and J ends, which lost 6 bases and 2 bases, there was a span of 5 bases. The CDR3 sequence is 13 residues long. From germline, CDR1 is WSHSY and CDR2 SAAADI. The CDR3 reads CASRTPGANVLTF. CDR3 nucleotides: TGCGCCAGCAGGACTCCTGGGGCCAACGTCCTGACTTTC.

V and J are TRBV29-1 and TRBJ2-2; D possibly corresponds to TRBD1 (6 bases). The ends were cut back, 6 bases at V and 7 bases at J, with 15 bases in the middle. The CDR3 has 13 residues. The V gene's germline CDR1 is SQVTM and CDR2 ANQGSEA. This CDR3 is CSVGHLTGGELFF. CDR3 coding DNA: TGCAGCGTGGGACATCTTACTGGCGGGGAGCTGTTTTTT.

This clonotype occurred a few times. The chain is built from TRBV6-2 or TRBV6-3 and TRBJ2-7, with 14 bases matching TRBD2. CDR3 length: 19 amino acids. V trimming: 4 bases; J trimming: 0 bases; junction bases outside the gene matches: 11. CDR1 is MNHEY and CDR2 is SVGEGT in the germline V gene. CDR3 in amino acids: CASSSDNLTSGRASYEQYF. Here the CDR3 DNA reads TGTGCCAGCAGTTCTGACAATCTGACTAGCGGGAGGGCCTCCTACGAGCAGTACTTC.

CDR3 in amino acids: CAITGAGGPSEEQYF. CDR3 nucleotides: TGTGCCATCACGGGCGCGGGAGGGCCCTCGGAGGAGCAGTACTTC. The V gene is TRBV10-3, the J gene TRBJ2-7; 9 bases agree with TRBD2. Germline values: CDR1 ENHRY, CDR2 SYGVKD. The CDR3 consists of 15 residues. With V trimmed by 7 bases and J by 7 bases, 14 bases remained unmatched.

With regard to this clonotype: A much larger clone differs from this one at a single base, so this may be a read error. Likely a read error: the CDR3 ends without its conserved phenylalanine or tryptophan. The genes are TRBV7-9 and TRBJ1-1; perhaps TRBD1 as D (6 bases). Looked up from germline, CDR1 is SEHNR and CDR2 is FQNEAQ (reference sequence). V dropped 5 bases and J dropped 8 bases, with 12 bases sitting between them. There are 12 residues in the CDR3. The CDR3 coding sequence is TGTGCCAGCAGCATAGGGGGGACAGAAGCTTTCCTT. It specifies CASSIGGTEAFL.

V gene TRBV4-1 combines with J gene TRBJ1-5; TRBD1 aligns across 8 bases. Germline CDR1 MGHRA, CDR2 YSYEKL. The CDR3 extends over 19 amino acids. Trimming cost V 5 bases and J 0 bases; bases outside gene matches: 15. DNA for the CDR3: TGCGCCAGCAGCACCATTCTACGACAGGGGAGACATAGCAATCAGCCCCAGCATTTT. Protein product: CASSTILRQGRHSNQPQHF.

The genes are TRBV5-1 and TRBJ1-1; 11 positions match TRBD1. Germline CDR1 SGHRS, CDR2 YFSETQ. The CDR3 runs 15 residues. V shed 5 bases and J 10 bases; nucleotides not matched to a gene: 13. The CDR3: CASSYRLGQGDRAFF. As DNA, the CDR3 is TGCGCCAGCAGTTACCGCTTGGGACAGGGGGATCGAGCTTTCTTT.

There are many counts of this clonotype. The chain carries TRBV12-3 or TRBV12-4 and TRBJ2-5; 7 bases map to TRBD1. This CDR3 has 14 residues. J lost 1 base, V lost 3 bases, and 2 bases had no gene match. In DNA, the CDR3 is TGTGCCAGCAGTTTCGGGACAGTCCAAGAGACCCAGTACTTC. This translates into CASSFGTVQETQYF.

This clonotype showed up many times. The chain uses TRBV12-3 or TRBV12-4 and TRBJ2-7; D is unclear. V was cut by 6 bases and J by 5 bases, with 8 bases left in between. The CDR3 runs to 11 residues. CDR3 DNA: TGTGCCAGCAGCTCAAGGAACGAGCAGTACTTC. It translates to CASSSRNEQYF.

This chain uses TRBV20-1 with TRBJ2-7, with TRBD1 matching 8 bases. Germline CDR1 and CDR2: DFQATT and SNEGSKA (reference sequence). The V gene end was trimmed by 6 bases and the J gene end by 3 bases; junction bases not matched to a gene: 7. The CDR3 totals 13 residues. This chain's CDR3 is CSALDREFYEQYF. The CDR3 nucleotides are TGCAGTGCATTGGACAGGGAATTCTACGAGCAGTACTTC.

The CDR3 DNA reads as TGTGCCAGCGGATACAGGATGGAAGCTTTCTTT. As protein: CASGYRMEAFF. This chain links TRBV28 with TRBJ1-1, with TRBD1 as a possible D gene (5 bases). The germline gives CDR1 MDHEN, CDR2 SYDVKM. This CDR3 contains 11 residues. Trimming removed 8 bases at V and 8 bases at J, with 12 bases between.

This clonotype has more than one count but fewer than ten. J is TRBJ1-5 and V is TRBV3-1; D ambiguous. Germline loops: CDR1 LGHDT, CDR2 YNNKEL (reference sequence). The CDR3 is made up of 16 amino acids. V was pared by 4 bases and J by 0 bases, with 13 bases between. The CDR3 spells CASSPWRVNSNQPQHF. For the CDR3, the DNA is TGTGCCAGCAGCCCTTGGAGAGTTAATAGCAATCAGCCCCAGCATTTT.

At least ten counts were recorded for this clonotype. The chain combines TRBV6-5 with TRBJ2-5; D gene uncertain. The CDR3 length is 17 residues. Per germline, CDR1 MNHEY and CDR2 SVGAGI. The V gene lost 0 bases and the J gene lost 2 bases, with 16 bases spanning the gap. The CDR3 DNA reads as TGTGCCAGCAGTTACTCCAAACGTTCAGGATTACAAGAGACCCAGTACTTC. Residues: CASSYSKRSGLQETQYF.

The chain combines TRBV20-1 with TRBJ2-1; 8 positions match TRBD2. The CDR3 is made up of 14 amino acids. Trimming at V came to 2 bases and at J to 3 bases, leaving 3 bases not matched to a gene. The germline CDR1 and CDR2 sequences are DFQATT and SNEGSKA (reference sequence). The CDR3 loop reads CSARLLADYNEQFF. CDR3 coding DNA: TGCAGTGCTAGATTACTAGCGGACTACAATGAGCAGTTCTTC.

As concerns this clonotype: A single base is all that separates this from a far larger clone, so a read error is likely. The chain recombines TRBV6-2 or TRBV6-3 with TRBJ2-7; no definite D call. This CDR3 region has 12 residues. Germline-derived CDR1 and CDR2 are MNHEY and SVGEGT. The CDR3 bases are TGTGCCAGCAGTGTCGAAGGCTACGGGCAGTACTTC. Protein product: CASSVEGYGQYF.

This clonotype was seen more than once but under ten times. The chain is built from TRBV5-1 and TRBJ1-1; D perhaps matches TRBD1 (6 bases). V gave up 1 base and J gave up 5 bases, with 18 bases separating them. Germline V lookup: CDR1 SGHRS, CDR2 YFSETQ. This CDR3 has 16 amino acids. The DNA of the CDR3 is TGCGCCAGCAGCTTGCCGAGATCAGGGGCAGGGACTGAAGCTTTCTTT. This gives the protein CASSLPRSGAGTEAFF.

This clonotype was counted only a few times. The gene calls are TRBV20-1 and TRBJ1-4; 7 bases map to TRBD1. Germline values: CDR1 DFQATT, CDR2 SNEGSKA (reference sequence). V trimming: 6 bases; J trimming: 0 bases; junction bases outside the gene matches: 4. This CDR3 region has 14 residues. The CDR3 spells CSAPGQATNEKLFF. The CDR3 DNA reads TGCAGTGCCCCCGGACAGGCAACTAATGAAAAACTGTTTTTT.

This clonotype was recorded at least ten times. The chain joins TRBV30 to TRBJ2-5; 7 nucleotides match TRBD1. With V trimmed by 6 bases and J by 5 bases, 12 bases remained unmatched. Germline-derived CDR1 and CDR2 are GTSNPN and SVGIG (reference sequence). CDR3 size: 14 residues. Here the CDR3 DNA reads TGTGCCTGTACCGGGACAGCGATGTGGGAGACCCAGTACTTC. The encoded protein is CACTGTAMWETQYF. The variable domain in full, completed from reference TRBV30 and TRBJ2-5, reads SQTIHQWPATLVQPVGSPLSLECTVEGTSNPNLYWYRQAAGRGLQLLFYSVGIGQISSEVPQNLSASRPQDRQFILSSKKLLLSDSGFYLCACTGTAMWETQYFGPGTRLLVL.

The DNA for the CDR3 is TGTGCCAGCTCCCCTGCGGGAGCTTACACAGATACGCAGTATTTT. Amino acids: CASSPAGAYTDTQYF. The chain recombines TRBV2 with TRBJ2-3; the match to TRBD2 covers 7 bases. The ends lost 8 bases at V and 2 bases at J; junction bases unmatched: 10. The V gene's germline CDR1 is SNHLY and CDR2 FYNNEI. CDR3 length: 15 amino acids.

The J gene is TRBJ2-5, the V gene TRBV7-2; the D gene is possibly TRBD2 (5 bases). CDR1 and CDR2 (germline): SGHTA, FQGNSA. This CDR3 is built from 14 residues. Trimming cost V 7 bases and J 0 bases, with 12 bases left between them. Here the CDR3 reads CASTRPGNQETQYF. The CDR3 region has the DNA TGTGCCAGCACCCGACCGGGGAACCAAGAGACCCAGTACTTC.

This clonotype rates as medium-sized. The chain uses TRBV6-1 and TRBJ1-1; 7 bases map to TRBD1. In germline, CDR1 is MNHNS, CDR2 SASEGT. V was clipped by 7 bases and J by 1 base; unmatched bases: 3. The CDR3 consists of 13 residues. The CDR3 loop is CASTGTENTEAFF. The CDR3 DNA follows: TGTGCCAGCACTGGGACAGAGAACACTGAAGCTTTCTTT.

CDR3 loop: CAISEGREGGFF. CDR3 in DNA: TGTGCCATCAGTGAAGGACGGGAAGGTGGTTTCTTT. V gene TRBV10-3 combines with J gene TRBJ1-1; no reliable D call. There are 12 residues in the CDR3. The germline V gene has CDR1 ENHRY and CDR2 SYGVKD. V shed 3 bases and J shed 13 bases, with 15 bases lying between them.

The genes are TRBV20-1 and TRBJ1-1, with TRBD1 as a possible D gene (6 bases). Germline loops: CDR1 DFQATT, CDR2 SNEGSKA (reference sequence). Trimming left V 6 bases short and J 4 bases short, with 15 bases between. The CDR3 covers 13 residues. The chain's CDR3 is CSADTQGVTEAFF. The CDR3 nucleotides read TGCAGTGCGGACACACAGGGAGTCACTGAAGCTTTCTTT.

In nucleotides, the CDR3 is TGCGCCAGCAGCCAAGTGTTGCGCCAAGAGACCCAGTACTTC. Protein sequence: CASSQVLRQETQYF. The V gene is TRBV4-1, the J gene TRBJ2-5, with D uncertain. Germline-derived CDR1 and CDR2 are MGHRA and YSYEKL. The CDR3 totals 14 residues. The V and J ends lost 1 base and 1 base respectively, with 7 bases between them.

The chain employs TRBV24-1 and TRBJ2-7; D possibly corresponds to TRBD2 (6 bases). The CDR3 loop spans 14 amino acids. V lost 5 bases, J lost 6 bases, and 16 bases lay in between. Germline V gives CDR1 KGHDR, CDR2 SFDVKD. In nucleotides, the CDR3 is TGTGCCACCAGTGCCTCGCGGGGCACCTGCGAGCAGTACTTC. Protein product: CATSASRGTCEQYF.

This clonotype was detected a few times. V is TRBV14 and J is TRBJ2-5; 15 bases align to TRBD2. The J call is in doubt because the DNA end fits TRBJ2-1 better. CDR1 SGHDN and CDR2 FVKESK come from the germline V gene. CDR3 length: 15 residues. The CDR3 bases are TGTGCCAGCAGCCCCGGGACTAGCGGGGGGAATGAGCAGTTCTTC. As protein: CASSPGTSGGNEQFF.

Concerning this clonotype itself: At one end, the junction sequence differs from germline, possibly due to a read error. The chain joins TRBV4-3 to TRBJ2-7; D uncertain. CDR3 length: 11 residues. Germline CDR1 is LGHNA and CDR2 is YSLEER. The CDR3 DNA reads as TGCGCCAGCAGCCAAGATAACGAGCAGCACTTC. Translated: CASSQDNEQHF.